This TCR beta chain was obtained from a study of blood T cell repertoires in COVID-19. At the level of the study: Collection of acute and convalescent COVID-19 samples took place in the United States, Italy and Spain.

V was trimmed by 2 bases and J by 0 bases, leaving 7 bases between them. The CDR3 consists of 15 residues. Germline V gene data show CDR1 as SGHAT and CDR2 as FQNNGV. In the authors' methods: Amplifying reference gene primers gave estimates of nucleated cell counts. The data were produced by immunoSEQ multiplex PCR, yet TCRdb's version contains in-frame clones alone and is incomplete. V and J calls and clone size are given by that table; D and trimming were obtained from the DNA. The sample shows about 73,000 clones, about 91% of them seen only once. This TCR was sampled from a man at least 80 years old with acute or convalescent COVID-19. Sequencing used peripheral blood. This chain connects TRBV11-2 to TRBJ2-2; D gene uncertain. The CDR3 region has the DNA TGTGCCAGCAGCTTATCACTGACGAACACCGGGGAGCTGTTTTTT. Translation gives CASSLSLTNTGELFF. The full variable domain, its missing parts supplied by reference TRBV11-2 and TRBJ2-2, is EAGVAQSPRYKIIEKRQSVAFWCNPISGHATLYWYQQILGQGPKLLIQFQNNGVVDDSQLPKDRFSAERLKGVDSTLKIQPAKLEDSAVYLCASSLSLTNTGELFFGEGSRLTVL.